The clone carrying this TCR beta chain was seen more than once but under ten times. TCRdb re-derived calls from the RT-PCR reads in MiXCR, one entry per CDR3 protein. Among about 500,000 distinct CDR3 sequences, roughly 13% were seen once, and the ten largest hold over 10%. The data belong to a study of response to subunit inactivated influenza vaccine. This CDR3 comprises 14 residues. J gave up 4 bases and V 6 bases, and 6 bases lay outside the gene matches. CDR1 is MDHEN and CDR2 is SYDVKM in the germline V gene. This rearrangement joins TRBV28 to TRBJ1-1; 9 bases are shared with TRBD1. The receptor's source is a man in his fifties or sixties who received an inactivated influenza vaccine. The sequencing here drew on PBMCs from blood, taken about 40 days after vaccination. CDR3 residues: CASRQGQGGTEAFF. DNA of the CDR3: TGTGCCAGCAGGCAGGGACAGGGTGGCACTGAAGCTTTCTTT.